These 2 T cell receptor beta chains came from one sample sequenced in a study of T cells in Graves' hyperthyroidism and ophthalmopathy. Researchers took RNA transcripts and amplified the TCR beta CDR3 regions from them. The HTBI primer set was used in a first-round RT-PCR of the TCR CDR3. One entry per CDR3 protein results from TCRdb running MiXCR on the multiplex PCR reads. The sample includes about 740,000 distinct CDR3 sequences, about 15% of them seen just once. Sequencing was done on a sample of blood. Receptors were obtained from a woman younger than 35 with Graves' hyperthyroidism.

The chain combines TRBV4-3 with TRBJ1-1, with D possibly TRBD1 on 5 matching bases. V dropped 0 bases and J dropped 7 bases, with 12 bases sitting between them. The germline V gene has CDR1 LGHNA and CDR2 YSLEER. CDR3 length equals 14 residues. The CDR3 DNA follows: TGCGCCAGCAGCCAAGATACCTCGACAGATGAAGCTTTCTTT. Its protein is CASSQDTSTDEAFF.

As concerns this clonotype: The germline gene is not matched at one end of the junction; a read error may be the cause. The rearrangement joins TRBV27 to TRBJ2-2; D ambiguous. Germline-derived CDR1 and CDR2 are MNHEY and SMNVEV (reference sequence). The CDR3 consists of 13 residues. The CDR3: CASSWQVTEELFF. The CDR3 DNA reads TGTGCCAGCAGTTGGCAGGTTACCGAGGAGCTGTTTTTT.